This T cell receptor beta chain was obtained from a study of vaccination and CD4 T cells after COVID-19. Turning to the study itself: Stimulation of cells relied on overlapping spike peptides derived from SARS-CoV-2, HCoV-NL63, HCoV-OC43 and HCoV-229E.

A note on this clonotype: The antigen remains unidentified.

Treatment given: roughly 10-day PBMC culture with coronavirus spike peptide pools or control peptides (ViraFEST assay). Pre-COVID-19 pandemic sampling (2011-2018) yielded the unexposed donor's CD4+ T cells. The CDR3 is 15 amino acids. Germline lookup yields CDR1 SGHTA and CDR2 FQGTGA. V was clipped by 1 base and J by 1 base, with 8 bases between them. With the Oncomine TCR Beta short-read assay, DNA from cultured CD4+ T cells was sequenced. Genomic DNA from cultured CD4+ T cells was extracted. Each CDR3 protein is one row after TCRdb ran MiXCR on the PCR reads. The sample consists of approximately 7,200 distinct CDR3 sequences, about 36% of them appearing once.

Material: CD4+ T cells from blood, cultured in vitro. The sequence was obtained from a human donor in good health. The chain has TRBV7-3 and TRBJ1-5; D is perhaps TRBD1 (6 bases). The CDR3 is CASSLIQGSNQPQHF. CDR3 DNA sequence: TGTGCCAGCAGCTTAATACAGGGAAGCAATCAGCCCCAGCATTTT.